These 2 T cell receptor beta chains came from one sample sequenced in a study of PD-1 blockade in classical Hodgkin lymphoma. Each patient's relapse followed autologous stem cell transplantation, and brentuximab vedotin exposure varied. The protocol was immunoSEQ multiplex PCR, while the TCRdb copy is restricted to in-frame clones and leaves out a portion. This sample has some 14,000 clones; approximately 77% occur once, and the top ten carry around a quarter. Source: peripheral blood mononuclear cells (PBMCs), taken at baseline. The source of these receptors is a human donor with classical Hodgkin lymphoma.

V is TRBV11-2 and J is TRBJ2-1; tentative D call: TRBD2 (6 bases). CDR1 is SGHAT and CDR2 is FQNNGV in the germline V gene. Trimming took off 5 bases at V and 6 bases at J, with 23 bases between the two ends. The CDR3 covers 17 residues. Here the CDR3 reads CASSPRPNRGLFNEQFF. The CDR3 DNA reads TGTGCCAGCAGCCCGCGACCGAACCGGGGGTTGTTCAATGAGCAGTTCTTC.

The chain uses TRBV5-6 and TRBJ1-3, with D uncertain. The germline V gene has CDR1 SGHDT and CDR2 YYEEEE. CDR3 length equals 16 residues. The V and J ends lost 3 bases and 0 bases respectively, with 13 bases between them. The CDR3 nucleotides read TGTGCCAGCAGCTGGCGCCAACCACTCTCTGGAAACACCATATATTTT. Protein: CASSWRQPLSGNTIYF.